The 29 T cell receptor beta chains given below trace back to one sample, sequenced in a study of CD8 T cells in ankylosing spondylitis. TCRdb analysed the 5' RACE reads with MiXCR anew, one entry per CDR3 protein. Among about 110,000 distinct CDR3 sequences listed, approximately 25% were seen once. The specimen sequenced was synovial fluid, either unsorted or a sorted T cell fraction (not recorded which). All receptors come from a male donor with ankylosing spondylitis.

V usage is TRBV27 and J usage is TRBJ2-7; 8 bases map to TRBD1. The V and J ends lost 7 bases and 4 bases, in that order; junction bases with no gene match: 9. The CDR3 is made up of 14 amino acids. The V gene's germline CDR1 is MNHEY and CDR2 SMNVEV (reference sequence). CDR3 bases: TGTGCCAGCAACTTTCAGGGGGCTGGTTACGAGCAGTACTTC. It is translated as CASNFQGAGYEQYF.

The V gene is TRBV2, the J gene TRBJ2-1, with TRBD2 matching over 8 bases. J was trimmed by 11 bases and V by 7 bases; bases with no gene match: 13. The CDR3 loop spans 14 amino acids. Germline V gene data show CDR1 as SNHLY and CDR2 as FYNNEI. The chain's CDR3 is CASNPTGGGRQQFF. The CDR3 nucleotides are TGTGCCAGCAATCCGACCGGGGGGGGCAGACAGCAGTTCTTC.

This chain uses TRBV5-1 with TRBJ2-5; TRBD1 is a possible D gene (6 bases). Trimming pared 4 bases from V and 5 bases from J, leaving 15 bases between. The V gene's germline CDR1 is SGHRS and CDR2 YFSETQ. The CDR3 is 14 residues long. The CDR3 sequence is CASSDQGQFETQYF. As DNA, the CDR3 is TGCGCCAGCAGCGATCAGGGACAATTCGAGACCCAGTACTTC.

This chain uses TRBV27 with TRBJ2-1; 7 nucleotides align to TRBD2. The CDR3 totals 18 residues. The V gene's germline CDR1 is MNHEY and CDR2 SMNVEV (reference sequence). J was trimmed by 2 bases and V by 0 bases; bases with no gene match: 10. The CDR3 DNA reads TGTGCCAGCAGTTTATCGGCTCCGGGACTATACGCCTACAATGAGCAGTTCTTC. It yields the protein CASSLSAPGLYAYNEQFF.

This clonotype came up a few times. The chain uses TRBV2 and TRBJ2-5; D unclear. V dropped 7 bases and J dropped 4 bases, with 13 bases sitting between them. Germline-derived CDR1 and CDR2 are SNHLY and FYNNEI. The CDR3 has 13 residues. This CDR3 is CASILVVGETQYF. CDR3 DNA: TGTGCCAGCATCCTAGTGGTTGGAGAGACCCAGTACTTC. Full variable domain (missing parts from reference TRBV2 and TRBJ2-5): EPEVTQTPSHQVTQMGQEVILRCVPISNHLYFYWYRQILGQKVEFLVSFYNNEISEKSEIFDDQFSVERPDGSNFTLKIRSTKLEDSAMYFCASILVVGETQYFGPGTRLLVL.

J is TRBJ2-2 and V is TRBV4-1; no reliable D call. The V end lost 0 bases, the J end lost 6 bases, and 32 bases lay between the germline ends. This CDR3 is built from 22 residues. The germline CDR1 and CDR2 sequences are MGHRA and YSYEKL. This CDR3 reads CASSQDGNYSYALSEKPGELFF. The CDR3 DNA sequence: TGCGCCAGCAGCCAAGATGGGAACTATTCGTACGCTCTATCGGAAAAGCCCGGGGAGCTGTTTTTT.

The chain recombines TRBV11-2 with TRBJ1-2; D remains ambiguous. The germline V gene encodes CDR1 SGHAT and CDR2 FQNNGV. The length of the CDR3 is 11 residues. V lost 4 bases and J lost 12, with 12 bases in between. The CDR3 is CASSSYARDTF. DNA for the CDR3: TGTGCCAGCAGCTCTTACGCCCGAGACACCTTC. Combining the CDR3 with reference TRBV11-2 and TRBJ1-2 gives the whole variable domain EAGVAQSPRYKIIEKRQSVAFWCNPISGHATLYWYQQILGQGPKLLIQFQNNGVVDDSQLPKDRFSAERLKGVDSTLKIQPAKLEDSAVYLCASSSYARDTFGSGTRLTVV.

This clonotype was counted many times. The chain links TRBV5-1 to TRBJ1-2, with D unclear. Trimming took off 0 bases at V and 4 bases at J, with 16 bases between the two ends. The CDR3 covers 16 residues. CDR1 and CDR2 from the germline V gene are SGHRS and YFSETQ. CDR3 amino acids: CASSLGLERVGYGYTF. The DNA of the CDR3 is TGCGCCAGCAGCTTGGGTCTGGAAAGGGTCGGCTATGGCTACACCTTC. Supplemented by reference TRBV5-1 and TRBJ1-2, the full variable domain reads KAGVTQTPRYLIKTRGQQVTLSCSPISGHRSVSWYQQTPGQGLQFLFEYFSETQRNKGNFPGRFSGRQFSNSRSEMNVSTLELGDSALYLCASSLGLERVGYGYTFGSGTRLTVV.

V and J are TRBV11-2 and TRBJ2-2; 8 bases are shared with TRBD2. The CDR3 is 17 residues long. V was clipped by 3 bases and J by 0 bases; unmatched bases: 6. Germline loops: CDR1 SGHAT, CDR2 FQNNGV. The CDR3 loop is CASSFLAGLSNTGELFF. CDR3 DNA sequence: TGTGCCAGCAGCTTTCTAGCGGGCCTATCGAACACCGGGGAGCTGTTTTTT.

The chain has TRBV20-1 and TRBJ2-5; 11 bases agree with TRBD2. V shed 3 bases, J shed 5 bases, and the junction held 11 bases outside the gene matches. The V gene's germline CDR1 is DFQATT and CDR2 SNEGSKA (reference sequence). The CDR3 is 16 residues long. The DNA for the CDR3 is TGCAGTGCTAGGCACGCACTAGCGGGAGCTGGCGAGACCCAGTACTTC. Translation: CSARHALAGAGETQYF.

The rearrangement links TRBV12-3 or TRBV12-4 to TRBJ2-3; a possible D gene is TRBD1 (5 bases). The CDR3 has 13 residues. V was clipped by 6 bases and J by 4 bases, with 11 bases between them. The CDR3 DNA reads TGTGCCAGCAGCCCGATAGGGGCAGATACGCAGTATTTT. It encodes CASSPIGADTQYF.

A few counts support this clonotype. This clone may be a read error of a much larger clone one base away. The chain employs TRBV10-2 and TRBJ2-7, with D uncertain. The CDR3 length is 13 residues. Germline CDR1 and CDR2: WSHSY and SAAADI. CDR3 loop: CASSELPRYEQHF. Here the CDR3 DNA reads TGCGCCAGCAGTGAGCTTCCGCGGTACGAGCAGCACTTC.

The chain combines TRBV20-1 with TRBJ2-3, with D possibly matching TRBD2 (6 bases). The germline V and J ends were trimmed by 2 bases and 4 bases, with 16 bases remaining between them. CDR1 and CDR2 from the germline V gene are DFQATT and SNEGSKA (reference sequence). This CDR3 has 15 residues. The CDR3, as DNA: TGCAGTGCTAGAAACGGCGGGGAGGTCTCAGATACGCAGTATTTT. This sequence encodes CSARNGGEVSDTQYF.

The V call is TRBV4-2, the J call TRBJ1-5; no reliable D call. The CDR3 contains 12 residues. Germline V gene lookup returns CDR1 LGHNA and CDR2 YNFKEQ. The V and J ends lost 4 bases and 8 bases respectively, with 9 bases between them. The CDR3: CASSRIGEPQHF. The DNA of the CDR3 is TGTGCCAGCAGCCGGATTGGGGAGCCCCAGCATTTT.

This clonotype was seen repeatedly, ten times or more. The CDR3 loop is CASGRYRINTEAFF. The CDR3, as DNA: TGCGCCAGCGGCCGGTACAGGATCAACACTGAAGCTTTCTTT. This chain joins TRBV5-1 and TRBJ1-1; weak D call: TRBD1 (5 bases). Germline V lookup: CDR1 SGHRS, CDR2 YFSETQ. The CDR3 is 14 residues long. Trimming pared 7 bases from V and 2 bases from J, leaving 15 bases between.

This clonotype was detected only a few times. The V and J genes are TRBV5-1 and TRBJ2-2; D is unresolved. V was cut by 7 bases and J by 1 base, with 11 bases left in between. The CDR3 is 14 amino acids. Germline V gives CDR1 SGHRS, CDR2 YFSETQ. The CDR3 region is CASSWTVNTGELFF. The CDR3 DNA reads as TGCGCCAGCTCCTGGACGGTGAACACCGGGGAGCTGTTTTTT. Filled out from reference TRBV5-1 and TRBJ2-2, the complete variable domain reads KAGVTQTPRYLIKTRGQQVTLSCSPISGHRSVSWYQQTPGQGLQFLFEYFSETQRNKGNFPGRFSGRQFSNSRSEMNVSTLELGDSALYLCASSWTVNTGELFFGEGSRLTVL.

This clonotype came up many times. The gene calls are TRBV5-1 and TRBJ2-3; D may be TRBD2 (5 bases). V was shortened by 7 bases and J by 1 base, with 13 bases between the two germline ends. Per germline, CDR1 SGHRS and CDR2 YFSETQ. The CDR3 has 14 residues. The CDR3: CASGEISGTDTQYF. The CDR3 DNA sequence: TGCGCCAGCGGGGAGATTTCGGGCACAGATACGCAGTATTTT.

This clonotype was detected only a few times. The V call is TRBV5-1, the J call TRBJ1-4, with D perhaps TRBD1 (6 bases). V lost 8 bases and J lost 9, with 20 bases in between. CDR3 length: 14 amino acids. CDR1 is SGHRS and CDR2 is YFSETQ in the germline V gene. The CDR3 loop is CASPSGQPRKKLFF. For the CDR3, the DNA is TGCGCCAGTCCCTCCGGACAGCCACGGAAAAAACTGTTTTTT.

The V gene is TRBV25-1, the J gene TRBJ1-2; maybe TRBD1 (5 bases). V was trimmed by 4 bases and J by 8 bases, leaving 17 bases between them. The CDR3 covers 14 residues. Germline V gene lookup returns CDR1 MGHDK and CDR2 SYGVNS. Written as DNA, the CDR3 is TGTGCCAGCAGTGGGGGCAGCTCCTTTAGGGGCTACACCTTC. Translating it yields CASSGGSSFRGYTF.

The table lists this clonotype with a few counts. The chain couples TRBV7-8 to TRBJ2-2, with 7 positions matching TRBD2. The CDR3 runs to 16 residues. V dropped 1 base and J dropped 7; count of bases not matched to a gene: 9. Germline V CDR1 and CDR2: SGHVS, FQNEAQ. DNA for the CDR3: TGTGCCAGCAGCTTAGGGGAGGGCCTCCGGGACGGGGAGCTGTTTTTT. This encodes CASSLGEGLRDGELFF.

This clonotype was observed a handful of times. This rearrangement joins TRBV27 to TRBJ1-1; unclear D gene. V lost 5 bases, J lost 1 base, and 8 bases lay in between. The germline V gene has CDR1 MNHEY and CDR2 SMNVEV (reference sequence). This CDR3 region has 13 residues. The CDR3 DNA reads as TGTGCCAGCAGTCCCGCCGGGAACACTGAAGCTTTCTTT. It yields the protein CASSPAGNTEAFF.

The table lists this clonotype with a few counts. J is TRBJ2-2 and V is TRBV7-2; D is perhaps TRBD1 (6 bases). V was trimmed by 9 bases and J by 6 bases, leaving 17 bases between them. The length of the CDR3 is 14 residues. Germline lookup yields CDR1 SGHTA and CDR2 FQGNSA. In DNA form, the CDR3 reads TGTGCCAGTAGTGGGGGACATGAGTCCGGGGAGCTGTTTTTT. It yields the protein CASSGGHESGELFF.

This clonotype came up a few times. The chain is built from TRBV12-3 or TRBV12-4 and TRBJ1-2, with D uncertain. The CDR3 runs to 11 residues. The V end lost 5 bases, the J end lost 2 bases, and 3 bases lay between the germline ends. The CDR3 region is CASSKNYGYTF. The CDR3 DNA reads TGTGCCAGCAGTAAAAACTATGGCTACACCTTC.

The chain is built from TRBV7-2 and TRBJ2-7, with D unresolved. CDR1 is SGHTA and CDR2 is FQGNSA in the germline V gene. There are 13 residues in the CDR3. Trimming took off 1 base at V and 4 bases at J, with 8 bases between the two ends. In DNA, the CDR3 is TGTGCCAGCAGCTTAGAGGCAGAGTACGAGCAGTACGTC. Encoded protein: CASSLEAEYEQYV.

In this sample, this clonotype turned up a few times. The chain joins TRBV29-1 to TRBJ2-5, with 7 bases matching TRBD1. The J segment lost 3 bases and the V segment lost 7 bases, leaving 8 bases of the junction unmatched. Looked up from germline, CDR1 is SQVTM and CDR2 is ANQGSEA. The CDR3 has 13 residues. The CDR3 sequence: CSAAGQDKETQYF. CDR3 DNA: TGCAGCGCGGCCGGACAGGACAAAGAGACCCAGTACTTC.

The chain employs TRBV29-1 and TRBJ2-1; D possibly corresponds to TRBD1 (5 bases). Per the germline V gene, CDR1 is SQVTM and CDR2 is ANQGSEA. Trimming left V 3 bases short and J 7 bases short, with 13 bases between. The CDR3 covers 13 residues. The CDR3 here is CSVDSGMDNEQFF. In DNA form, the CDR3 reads TGCAGCGTTGATTCAGGGATGGATAATGAGCAGTTCTTC.

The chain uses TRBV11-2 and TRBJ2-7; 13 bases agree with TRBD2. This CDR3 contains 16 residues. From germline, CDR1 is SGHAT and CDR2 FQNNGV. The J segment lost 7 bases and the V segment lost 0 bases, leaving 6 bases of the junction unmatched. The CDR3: CASSLELAGGYLEQYF. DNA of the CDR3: TGTGCCAGCAGCTTAGAACTAGCGGGAGGGTACTTGGAGCAGTACTTC.

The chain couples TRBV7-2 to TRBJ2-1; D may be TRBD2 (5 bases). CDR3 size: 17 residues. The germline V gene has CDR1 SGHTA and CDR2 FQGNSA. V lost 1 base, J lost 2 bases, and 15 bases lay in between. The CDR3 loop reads CASSLGEATIPYNEQFF. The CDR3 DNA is TGTGCCAGCAGCTTAGGAGAGGCGACTATACCCTACAATGAGCAGTTCTTC.

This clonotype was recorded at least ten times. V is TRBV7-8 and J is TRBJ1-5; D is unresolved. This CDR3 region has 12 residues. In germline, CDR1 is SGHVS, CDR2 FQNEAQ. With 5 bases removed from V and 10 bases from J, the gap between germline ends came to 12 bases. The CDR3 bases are TGTGCCAGCAGCCGGGAAGTAGGACCCCAGCATTTT. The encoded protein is CASSREVGPQHF.